This T cell receptor beta chain was sequenced during a study of Ad26.COV2.S vaccination and SARS-CoV-2 variants. Sequencing was performed with immunoSEQ multiplex PCR; in TCRdb, only in-frame clones are kept and a portion is missing. The data contain more than 300,000 clones, 85% of them seen just once; the ten biggest clones take up approximately 2%. Treatment here: around 19 received Ad26.COV2.S at low or high dose, single or two shots; about 5 received placebo; per-sample allocation not given. Repertoires come from day 63 after the first vaccine or placebo injection. The source material was peripheral blood, sampled in a trial of Ad26.COV2.S vaccine versus placebo. The sequence was collected from a person aged 18-65 years who received the Ad26.COV2.S COVID-19 vaccine or a placebo.

CDR3 protein: CASRLSLSEFSGNTIYF. The CDR3 DNA follows: TGTGCCAGCAGACTCTCACTATCGGAGTTCTCTGGAAACACCATATATTTT. The gene calls are TRBV2 and TRBJ1-3; D gene ambiguous. V lost 6 bases and J lost 0, with 18 bases in between. The CDR3 is 17 residues long. CDR1 and CDR2 from the germline V gene are SNHLY and FYNNEI.